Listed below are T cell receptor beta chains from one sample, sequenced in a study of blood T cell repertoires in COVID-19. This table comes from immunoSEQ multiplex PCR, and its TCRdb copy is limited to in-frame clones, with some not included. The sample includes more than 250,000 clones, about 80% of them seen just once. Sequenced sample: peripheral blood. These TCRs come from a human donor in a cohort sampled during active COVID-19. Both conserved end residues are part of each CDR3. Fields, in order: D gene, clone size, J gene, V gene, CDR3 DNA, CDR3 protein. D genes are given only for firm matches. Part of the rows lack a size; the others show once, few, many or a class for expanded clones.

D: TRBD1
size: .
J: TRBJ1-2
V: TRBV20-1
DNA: TGCAGTGCTAGTGACCCTTGGACAGGACCCGTCGATGGCTACACCTTC
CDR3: CSASDPWTGPVDGYTF

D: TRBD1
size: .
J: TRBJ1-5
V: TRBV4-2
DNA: TGTGCCAGCAGCCAACCGGGACAGGCCTTACAGCCCCAGCATTTT
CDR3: CASSQPGQALQPQHF

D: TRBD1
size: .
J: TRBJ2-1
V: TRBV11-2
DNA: TGTGCCAGCAGCTTAGTGACAGGGGGGAGGAATGAGCAGTTCTTC
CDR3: CASSLVTGGRNEQFF

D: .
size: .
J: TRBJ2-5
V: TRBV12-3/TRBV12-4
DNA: TGTGCCAGTAGAACCCGGGAGACCCAGTACTTC
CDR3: CASRTRETQYF

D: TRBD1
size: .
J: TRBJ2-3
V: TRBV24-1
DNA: TGTGCCACCAGTGTAGACAGGGGGGCTTTCACAGATACGCAGTATTTT
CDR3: CATSVDRGAFTDTQYF

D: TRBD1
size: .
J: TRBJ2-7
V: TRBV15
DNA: TGTGCCACCAGCAGGGACAGGGGTTACTACGAGCAGTACTTC
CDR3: CATSRDRGYYEQYF

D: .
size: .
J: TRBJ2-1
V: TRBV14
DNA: TGTGCCAGCAGCCAAGACAGTACTCGCGGGAATTGTGTCTTC
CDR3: CASSQDSTRGNCVF

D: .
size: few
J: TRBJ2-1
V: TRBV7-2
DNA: TGTGCCAGCAGCTCCCCGGGAGGGACAGGGCAGGTCTTC
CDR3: CASSSPGGTGQVF

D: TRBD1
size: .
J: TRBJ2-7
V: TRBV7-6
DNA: TGTGCCAGCAGCCTGGGGACGGGACAGGGAAATGGGCGGCAGTACTTC
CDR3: CASSLGTGQGNGRQYF

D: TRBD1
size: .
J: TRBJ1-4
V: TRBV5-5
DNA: TGTGCCAGCAGCTTGGGACAGGGGGCAATCAAACTGTTTTTT
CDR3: CASSLGQGAIKLFF

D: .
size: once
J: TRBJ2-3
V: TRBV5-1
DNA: TGCGCCAGCAGCTTGGTAGTCGATACGCAGTATTTT
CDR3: CASSLVVDTQYF

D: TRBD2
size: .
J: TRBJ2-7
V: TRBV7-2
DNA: TGTGCCAGCAGCTTAGCGCTAGCGGGGGGAGAGCAGTACTTC
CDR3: CASSLALAGGEQYF

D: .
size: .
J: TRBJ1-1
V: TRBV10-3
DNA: TGTGCCATCAGTGAGTCAGGGGCTTCAATGAACACTGAAGCTTTCTTT
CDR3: CAISESGASMNTEAFF

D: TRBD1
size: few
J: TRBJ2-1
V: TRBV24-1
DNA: TGTGCCACCAGTGACCCCAACACGGGACAGGGATACAATGAGCAGTTCTTC
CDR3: CATSDPNTGQGYNEQFF

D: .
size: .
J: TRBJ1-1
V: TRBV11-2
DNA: TGTGCCAGCAGCTTTCTACCGGGGGGCCCTGAAGCTTTCTTT
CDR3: CASSFLPGGPEAFF

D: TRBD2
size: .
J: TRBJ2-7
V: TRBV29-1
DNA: TGCAGCGTTGGGGGACTAGCGGGAGGAACCTACGAGCAGTACTTC
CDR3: CSVGGLAGGTYEQYF

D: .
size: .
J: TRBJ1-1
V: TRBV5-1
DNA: TGCGCCAGCAGCATTCAGGGGTATATGAACACTGAAGCTTTCTTT
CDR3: CASSIQGYMNTEAFF

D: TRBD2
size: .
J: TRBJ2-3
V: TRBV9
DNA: TGTGCCAGCAGCATCCGACCGGGACTAGCGGGGGGGCTAAGGACAGATACGCAGTATTTT
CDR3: CASSIRPGLAGGLRTDTQYF

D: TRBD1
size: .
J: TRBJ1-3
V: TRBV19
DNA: TGTGCCAGTACCCTGGGACAGAGGAGAAACACCATATATTTT
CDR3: CASTLGQRRNTIYF

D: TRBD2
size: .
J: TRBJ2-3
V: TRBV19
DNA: TGTGCCAGTAGTCCCGGACTAGCGGGGGGGCTGTATGATACGCAGTATTTT
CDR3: CASSPGLAGGLYDTQYF

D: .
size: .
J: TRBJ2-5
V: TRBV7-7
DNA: TGTGCTAGCAGTTACGGTCAAGAGACCCAGTACTTC
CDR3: CASSYGQETQYF

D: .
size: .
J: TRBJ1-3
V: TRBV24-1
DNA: TGTGCCACCAGTGATCCACCCCCCAGGGAAGGAGGAAACACCATATATTTT
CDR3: CATSDPPPREGGNTIYF

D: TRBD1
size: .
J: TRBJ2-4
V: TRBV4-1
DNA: TGCGCCAGCAGCCAAGAAGGCCGGACAGGGGGCAAAAACATTCAGTACTTC
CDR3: CASSQEGRTGGKNIQYF

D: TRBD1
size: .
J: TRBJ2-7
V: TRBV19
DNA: TGTGCCAGTAGTAGGGGGGGACAGGGGGCCTACGAGCAGTACTTC
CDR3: CASSRGGQGAYEQYF

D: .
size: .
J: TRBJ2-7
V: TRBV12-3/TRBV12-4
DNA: TGTGCCAGCAGTTTAGTTGGGAGCTCCGAGCAGTACTTC
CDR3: CASSLVGSSEQYF

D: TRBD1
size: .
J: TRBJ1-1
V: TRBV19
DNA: TGTGCCAGTAGTATAAAGGGACAGGGCACTGAAGCTTTCTTT
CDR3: CASSIKGQGTEAFF

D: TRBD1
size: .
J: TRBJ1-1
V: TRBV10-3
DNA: TGTGCCATCAGGGGACAGGGGATTGAAGCTTTCTTT
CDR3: CAIRGQGIEAFF